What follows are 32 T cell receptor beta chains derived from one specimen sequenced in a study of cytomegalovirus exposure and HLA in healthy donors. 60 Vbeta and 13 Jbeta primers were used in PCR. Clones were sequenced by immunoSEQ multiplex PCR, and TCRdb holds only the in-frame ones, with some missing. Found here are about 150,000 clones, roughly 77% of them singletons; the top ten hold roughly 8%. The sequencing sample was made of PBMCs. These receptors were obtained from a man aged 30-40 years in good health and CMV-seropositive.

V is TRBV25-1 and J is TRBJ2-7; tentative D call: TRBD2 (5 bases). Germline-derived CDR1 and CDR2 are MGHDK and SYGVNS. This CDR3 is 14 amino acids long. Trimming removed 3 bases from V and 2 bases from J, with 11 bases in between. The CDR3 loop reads CASSDNSGTYEQYF. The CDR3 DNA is TGTGCCAGCAGTGATAACTCCGGGACCTACGAGCAGTACTTC.

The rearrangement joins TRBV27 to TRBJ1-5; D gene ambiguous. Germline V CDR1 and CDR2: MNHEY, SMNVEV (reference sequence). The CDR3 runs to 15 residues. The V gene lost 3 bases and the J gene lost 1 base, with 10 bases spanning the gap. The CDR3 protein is CASSFDGRSNQPQHF. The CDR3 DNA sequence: TGTGCCAGCAGTTTTGATGGCAGGAGCAATCAGCCCCAGCATTTT.

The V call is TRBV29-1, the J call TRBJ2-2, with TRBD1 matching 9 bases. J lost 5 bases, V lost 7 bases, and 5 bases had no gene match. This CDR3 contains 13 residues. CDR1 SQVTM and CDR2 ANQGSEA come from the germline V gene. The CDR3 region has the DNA TGCAGCGGCGGACAGGGGACGACCGGGGAGCTGTTTTTT. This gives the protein CSGGQGTTGELFF.

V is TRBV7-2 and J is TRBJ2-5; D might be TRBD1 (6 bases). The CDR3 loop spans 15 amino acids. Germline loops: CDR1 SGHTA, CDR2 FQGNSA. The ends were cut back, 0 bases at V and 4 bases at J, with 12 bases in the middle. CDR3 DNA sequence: TGTGCCAGCAGCTTAGCCGACAGGCTGGGAGAGACCCAGTACTTC. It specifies CASSLADRLGETQYF.

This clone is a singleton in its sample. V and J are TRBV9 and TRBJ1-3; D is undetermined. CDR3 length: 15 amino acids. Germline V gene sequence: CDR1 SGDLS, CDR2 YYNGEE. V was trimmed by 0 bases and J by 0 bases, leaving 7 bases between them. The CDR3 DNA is TGTGCCAGCAGCGTAGCAGGAAGCTCTGGAAACACCATATATTTT. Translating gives CASSVAGSSGNTIYF.

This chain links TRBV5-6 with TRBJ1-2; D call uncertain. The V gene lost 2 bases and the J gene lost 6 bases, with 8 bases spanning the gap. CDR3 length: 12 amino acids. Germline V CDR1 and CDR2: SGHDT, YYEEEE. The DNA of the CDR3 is TGTGCCAGCAGCTTTGGGCTTGATGGCTACACCTTC. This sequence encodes CASSFGLDGYTF.

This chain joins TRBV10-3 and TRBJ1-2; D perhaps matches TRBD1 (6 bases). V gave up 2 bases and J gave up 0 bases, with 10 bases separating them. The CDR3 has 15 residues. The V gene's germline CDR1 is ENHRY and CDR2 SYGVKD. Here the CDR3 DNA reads TGTGCCATCAGTGAGCGGACAGATACTAACTATGGCTACACCTTC. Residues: CAISERTDTNYGYTF.

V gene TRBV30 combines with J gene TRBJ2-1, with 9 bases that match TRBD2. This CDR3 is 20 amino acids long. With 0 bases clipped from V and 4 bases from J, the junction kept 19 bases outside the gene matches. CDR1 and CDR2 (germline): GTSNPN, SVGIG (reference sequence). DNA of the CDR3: TGTGCCTGGAGTGTACGATTGACCCGGGCATTAGCGGGAGTTTACAATGAGCAGTTCTTC. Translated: CAWSVRLTRALAGVYNEQFF.

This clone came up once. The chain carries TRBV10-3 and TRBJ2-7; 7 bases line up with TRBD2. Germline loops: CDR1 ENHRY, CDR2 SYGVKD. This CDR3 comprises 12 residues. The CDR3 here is CATGGSSYEQYF. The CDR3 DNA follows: TGTGCTACGGGGGGAAGCTCCTACGAGCAGTACTTC.

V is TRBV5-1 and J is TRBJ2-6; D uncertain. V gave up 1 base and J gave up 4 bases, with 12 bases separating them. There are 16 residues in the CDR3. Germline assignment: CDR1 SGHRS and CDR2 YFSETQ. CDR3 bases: TGCGCCAGCAGCTTGCCCGGGTCTGCCGGGGCCAACGTCCTGACTTTC. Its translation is CASSLPGSAGANVLTF.

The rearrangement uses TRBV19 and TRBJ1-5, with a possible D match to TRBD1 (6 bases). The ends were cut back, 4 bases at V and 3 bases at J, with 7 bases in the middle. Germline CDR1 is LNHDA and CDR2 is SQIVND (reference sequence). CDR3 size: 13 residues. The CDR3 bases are TGTGCCAGTAGTAACAGGGTCAATCAGCCCCAGCATTTT. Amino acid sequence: CASSNRVNQPQHF.

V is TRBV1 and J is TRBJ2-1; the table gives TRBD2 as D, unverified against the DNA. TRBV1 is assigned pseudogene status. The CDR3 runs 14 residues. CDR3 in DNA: TGCACCAGCACCCCAGAGCGGGTACACAATGAGCAGTTCTTC. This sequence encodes CTSTPERVHNEQFF.

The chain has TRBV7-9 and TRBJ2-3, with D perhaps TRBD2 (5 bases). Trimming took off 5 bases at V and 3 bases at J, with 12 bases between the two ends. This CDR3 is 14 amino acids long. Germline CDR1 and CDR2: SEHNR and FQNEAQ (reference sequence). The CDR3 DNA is TGTGCCAGCAGCGTCCGGGAAGGAACAGATACGCAGTATTTT. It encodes CASSVREGTDTQYF.

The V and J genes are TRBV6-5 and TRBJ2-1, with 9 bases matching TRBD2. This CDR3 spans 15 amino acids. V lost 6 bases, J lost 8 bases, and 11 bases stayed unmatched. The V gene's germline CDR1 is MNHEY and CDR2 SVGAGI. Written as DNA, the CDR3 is TGTGCCAGCAGGCGGCGGGAGGGGGGGTTCGATGAGCAGTTCTTC. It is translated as CASRRREGGFDEQFF.

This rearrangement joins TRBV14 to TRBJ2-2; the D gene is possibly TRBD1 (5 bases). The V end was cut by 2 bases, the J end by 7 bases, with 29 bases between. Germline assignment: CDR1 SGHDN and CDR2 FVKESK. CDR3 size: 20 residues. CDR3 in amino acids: CASSQRSTRQSKVSNGELFF. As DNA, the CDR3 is TGTGCCAGCAGCCAACGATCGACACGACAGTCTAAAGTCTCGAACGGGGAGCTGTTTTTT.

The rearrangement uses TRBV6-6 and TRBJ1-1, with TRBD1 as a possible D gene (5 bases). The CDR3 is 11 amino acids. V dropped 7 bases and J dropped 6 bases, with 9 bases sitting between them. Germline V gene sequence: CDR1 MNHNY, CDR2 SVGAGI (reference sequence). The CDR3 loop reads CASNQGSEAFF. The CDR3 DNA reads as TGTGCCAGCAACCAGGGTTCTGAAGCTTTCTTT.

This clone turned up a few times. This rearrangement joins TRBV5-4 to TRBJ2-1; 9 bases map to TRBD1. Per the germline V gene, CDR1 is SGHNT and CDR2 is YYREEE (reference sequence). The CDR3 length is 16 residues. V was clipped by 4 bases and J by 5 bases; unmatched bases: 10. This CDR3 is CASSPRGDRANNEQFF. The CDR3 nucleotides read TGTGCCAGCAGCCCCCGTGGGGACAGGGCGAACAATGAGCAGTTCTTC.

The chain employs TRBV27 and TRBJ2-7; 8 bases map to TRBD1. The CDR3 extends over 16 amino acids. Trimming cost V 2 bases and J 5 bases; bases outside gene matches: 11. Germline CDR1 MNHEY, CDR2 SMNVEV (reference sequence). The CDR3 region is CASSLRSGTGGHEQYF. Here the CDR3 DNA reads TGTGCCAGCAGTTTACGATCCGGGACAGGTGGCCACGAGCAGTACTTC.

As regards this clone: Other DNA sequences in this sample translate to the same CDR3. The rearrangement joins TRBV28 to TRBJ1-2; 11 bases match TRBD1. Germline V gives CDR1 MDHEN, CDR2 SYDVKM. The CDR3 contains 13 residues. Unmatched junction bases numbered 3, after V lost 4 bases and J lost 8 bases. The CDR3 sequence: CASSSGQGGGYTF. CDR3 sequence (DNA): TGTGCCAGCAGTTCGGGACAGGGGGGGGGCTACACCTTC.

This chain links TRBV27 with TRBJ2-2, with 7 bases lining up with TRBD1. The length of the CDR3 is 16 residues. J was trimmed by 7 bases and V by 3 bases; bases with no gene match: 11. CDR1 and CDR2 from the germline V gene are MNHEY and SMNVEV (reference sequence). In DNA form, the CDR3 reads TGTGCCAGCAGTTTTTGGGTTGCAGGGGGACGCGGGGAGCTGTTTTTT. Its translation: CASSFWVAGGRGELFF.

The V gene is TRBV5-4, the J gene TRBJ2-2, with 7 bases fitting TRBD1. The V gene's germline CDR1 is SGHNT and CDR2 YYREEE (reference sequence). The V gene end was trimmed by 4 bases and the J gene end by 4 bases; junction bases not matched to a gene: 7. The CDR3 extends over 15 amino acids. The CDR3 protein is CASSDRQGSTGELFF. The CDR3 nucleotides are TGTGCCAGCAGCGACCGACAGGGCAGCACCGGGGAGCTGTTTTTT.

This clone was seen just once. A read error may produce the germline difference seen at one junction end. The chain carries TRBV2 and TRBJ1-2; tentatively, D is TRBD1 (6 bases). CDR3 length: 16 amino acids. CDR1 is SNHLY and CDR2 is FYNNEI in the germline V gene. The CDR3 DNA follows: TGTGCCAGGGAAGGACGGTCGGACAGAAGTAACTATGTCTACACCTTC. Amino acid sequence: CAREGRSDRSNYVYTF.

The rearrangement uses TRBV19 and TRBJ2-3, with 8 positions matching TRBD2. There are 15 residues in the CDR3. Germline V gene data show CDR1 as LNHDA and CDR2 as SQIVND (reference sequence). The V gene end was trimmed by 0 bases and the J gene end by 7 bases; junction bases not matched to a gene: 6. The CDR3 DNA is TGTGCCAGTAGTATAGAGCCGGGAGGGGTACATACGCAGTATTTT. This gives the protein CASSIEPGGVHTQYF.

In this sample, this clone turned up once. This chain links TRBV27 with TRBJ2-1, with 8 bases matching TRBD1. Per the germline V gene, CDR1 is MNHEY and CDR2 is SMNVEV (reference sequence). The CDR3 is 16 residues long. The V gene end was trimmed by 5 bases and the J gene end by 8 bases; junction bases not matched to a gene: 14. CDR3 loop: CASSTQGAAEGDEQFF. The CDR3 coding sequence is TGTGCCAGCAGTACTCAGGGGGCCGCAGAAGGGGATGAGCAGTTCTTC.

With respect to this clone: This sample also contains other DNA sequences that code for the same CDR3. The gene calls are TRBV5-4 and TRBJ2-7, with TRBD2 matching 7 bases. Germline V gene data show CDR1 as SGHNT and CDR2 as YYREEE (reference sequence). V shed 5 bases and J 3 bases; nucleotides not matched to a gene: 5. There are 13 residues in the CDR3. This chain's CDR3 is CASSLPGGYEQYF. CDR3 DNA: TGTGCCAGCAGTTTACCGGGGGGCTACGAGCAGTACTTC.

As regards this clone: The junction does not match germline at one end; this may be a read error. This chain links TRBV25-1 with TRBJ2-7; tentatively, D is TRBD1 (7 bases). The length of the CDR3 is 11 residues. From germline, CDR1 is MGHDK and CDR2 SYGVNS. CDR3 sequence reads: CASSRTGEVSF. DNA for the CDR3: TGTGCCAGCAGTAGAACAGGGGAGGTGAGCTTC.

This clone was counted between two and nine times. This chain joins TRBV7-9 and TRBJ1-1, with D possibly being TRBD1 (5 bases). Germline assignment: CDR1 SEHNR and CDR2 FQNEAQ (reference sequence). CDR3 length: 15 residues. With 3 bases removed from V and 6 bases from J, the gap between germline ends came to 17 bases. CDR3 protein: CASSFWTGEQAEAFF. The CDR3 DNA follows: TGTGCCAGCAGCTTCTGGACGGGGGAACAAGCTGAAGCTTTCTTT.

The CDR3 region has the DNA TGTGCCAGTAGTTTAGGACTTATGAACACTGAAGCTTTCTTT. Translated, it gives CASSLGLMNTEAFF. This chain links TRBV19 with TRBJ1-1; D uncertain. This CDR3 contains 14 residues. V was trimmed by 5 bases and J by 0 bases, leaving 10 bases between them. From germline, CDR1 is LNHDA and CDR2 SQIVND (reference sequence).

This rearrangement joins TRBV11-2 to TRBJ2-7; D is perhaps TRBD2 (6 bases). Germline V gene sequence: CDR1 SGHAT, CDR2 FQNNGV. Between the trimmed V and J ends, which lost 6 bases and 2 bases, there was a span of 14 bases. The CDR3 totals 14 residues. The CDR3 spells CASRLSGRAYEQYF. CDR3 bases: TGTGCCAGCAGACTTAGCGGTAGAGCCTACGAGCAGTACTTC.

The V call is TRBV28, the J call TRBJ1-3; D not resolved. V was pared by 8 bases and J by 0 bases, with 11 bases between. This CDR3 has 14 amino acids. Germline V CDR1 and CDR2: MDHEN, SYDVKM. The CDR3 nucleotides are TGTGCCAGCGGCGCGGGCAACTCTGGAAACACCATATATTTT. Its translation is CASGAGNSGNTIYF.

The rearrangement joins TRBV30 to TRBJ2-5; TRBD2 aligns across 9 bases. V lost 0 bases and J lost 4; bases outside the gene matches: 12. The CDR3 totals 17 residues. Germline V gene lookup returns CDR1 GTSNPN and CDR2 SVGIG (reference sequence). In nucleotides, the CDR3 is TGTGCCTGGAGTGTAAGGATTAGCGGGAGAAGCAGAGAGACCCAGTACTTC. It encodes CAWSVRISGRSRETQYF.

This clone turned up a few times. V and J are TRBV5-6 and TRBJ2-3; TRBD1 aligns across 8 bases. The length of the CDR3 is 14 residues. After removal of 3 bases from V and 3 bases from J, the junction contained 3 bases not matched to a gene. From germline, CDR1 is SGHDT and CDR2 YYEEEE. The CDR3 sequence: CASSSDRGTDTQYF. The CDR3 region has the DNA TGTGCCAGCAGCTCCGACAGGGGAACAGATACGCAGTATTTT. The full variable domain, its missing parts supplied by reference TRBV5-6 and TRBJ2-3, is DAGVTQSPTHLIKTRGQQVTLRCSPKSGHDTVSWYQQALGQGPQFIFQYYEEEERQRGNFPDRFSGHQFPNYSSELNVNALLLGDSALYLCASSSDRGTDTQYFGPGTRLTVL.